This T cell receptor beta chain was recorded in a study of human T cells and chemical hapten exposure. Regarding the study as a whole: Counts of expanded TCRs at PT1 were positively correlated with patch test score.

This clonotype was recorded at least ten times. Its cognate antigen is unknown. The library attached unique molecular identifiers to individual cDNA molecules. Using its own MiXCR run on the RACE reads, TCRdb lists one record per CDR3 protein. The data contain approximately 80,000 distinct CDR3 sequences, about 15% of them singletons. Time point: pre-sensitization, week 0. Treatment reported: therapeutic diphenylcyclopropenone sensitization with weekly scalp DPC. This TCR was recovered from a woman aged 45-65 years with alopecia areata. Some clones in this sample may be carry-over from other donors' samples. The specimen was whole blood, collected in connection with sensitization to the hapten diphenylcyclopropenone (DPC).

CDR3 protein: CASSPAEGQVSGYTF. The CDR3 nucleotides are TGTGCCAGCAGCCCAGCGGAGGGACAGGTTTCTGGCTACACCTTC. This chain joins TRBV7-8 and TRBJ1-2, with 8 bases fitting TRBD1. CDR1 is SGHVS, CDR2 FQNEAQ, per germline. Unmatched junction bases numbered 12, after V lost 5 bases and J lost 7 bases. The CDR3 covers 15 residues.